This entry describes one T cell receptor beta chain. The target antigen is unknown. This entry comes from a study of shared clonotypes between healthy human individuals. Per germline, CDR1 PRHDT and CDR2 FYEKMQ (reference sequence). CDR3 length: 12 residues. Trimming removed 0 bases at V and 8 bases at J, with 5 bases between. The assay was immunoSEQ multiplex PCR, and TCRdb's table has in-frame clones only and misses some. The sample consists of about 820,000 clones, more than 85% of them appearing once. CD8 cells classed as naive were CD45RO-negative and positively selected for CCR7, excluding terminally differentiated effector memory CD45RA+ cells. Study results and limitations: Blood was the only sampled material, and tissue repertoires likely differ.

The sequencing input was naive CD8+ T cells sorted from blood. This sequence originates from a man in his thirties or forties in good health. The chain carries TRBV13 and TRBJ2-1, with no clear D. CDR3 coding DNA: TGTGCCAGCAGCTTAGGTCTCTATGAGCAGTTCTTC. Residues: CASSLGLYEQFF.